This T cell receptor beta chain was captured by sequencing in a study of human T cells and chemical hapten exposure. Study context: The patient population, which was mostly female, had alopecia areata, totalis or universalis.

In germline, CDR1 is SQVTM, CDR2 ANQGSEA. This CDR3 has 14 residues. V lost 3 bases and J 4 bases, leaving 14 bases between the germline ends. Each CDR3 protein gets one entry after TCRdb re-called the RACE reads with MiXCR. This table has around 110,000 distinct CDR3 sequences, around 11% appearing once. Time point in this sample: patch test 3, about 24 weeks after DPC sensitization. Treatment: therapeutic diphenylcyclopropenone sensitization with weekly scalp DPC. Whole blood that had not been fractionated was the source of extracted total RNA. The clonotype comes from a woman aged 45-59 years with alopecia areata. Some clones in this sample may be carry-over from other donors' samples. V gene TRBV29-1 combines with J gene TRBJ2-3, with D maybe TRBD2 (6 bases). Sequenced here: whole blood, sampled in connection with sensitization to the hapten diphenylcyclopropenone (DPC). Here the CDR3 DNA reads TGCAGCGTTGAGGTGGAGGGGACGGCAGATACGCAGTATTTT. It translates to CSVEVEGTADTQYF.